The clone carrying this T cell receptor (beta chain) was recorded many times. Its antigen is not known. The cDNA had a unique molecular identifier and a template-switch universal primer site. TCRdb re-analysed the 5' RACE reads in MiXCR, keeping a single row per CDR3 protein. This sample yields approximately 210,000 distinct CDR3 sequences, of which roughly 10% are seen a single time; 4.5% to 5.5% belongs to the top ten. The data stem from a study of identical twins. Regarding the study as a whole: Analyses of zero insertions could, in part, be confounded by invariant MAIT and iNKT cells. An excess of low generation probability was shown by twin-shared out-of-frame alpha sequences.

V lost 3 bases to trimming and J lost 7 bases, with 12 bases between them. This CDR3 has 13 amino acids. The chain couples TRBV12-3 or TRBV12-4 to TRBJ2-5; a weak D match, TRBD2 (6 bases). The sequencing sample was made of memory (CD45RO+) T cells sorted from blood. This clonotype was obtained from a woman aged 18-29 years in good health. CDR3 sequence (DNA): TGTGCCAGCAGTTTCCCCGCGGGGCGGACCCAGTACTTC. Protein sequence: CASSFPAGRTQYF.